The rows below give T cell receptor beta chains drawn from one sample of a study of cytomegalovirus exposure and HLA in healthy donors. Clones were read by immunoSEQ multiplex PCR, and TCRdb kept only the in-frame ones, dropping some. The repertoire consists of tens of thousands of clones, with around four fifths occurring once and the leading ten covering around 3%. The sequenced sample was PBMCs. These receptors all stem from a man younger than 45 in good health and CMV-seronegative. Both conserved end residues are part of each CDR3. A D gene is named only where the DNA matches it firmly. Only some rows state a clone size, as once, few, many or a class for expanded clones.

J | D | size | V | length | DNA | CDR3
TRBJ1-2 | NA | once | TRBV5-1 | 14 | TGCGCCAGCAGCTTGGGCATCGACACGGATGGCTACACCTTC | CASSLGIDTDGYTF
TRBJ1-5 | TRBD1 | NA | TRBV2 | 13 | TGTGCCAGCGGGGGGACAGGGCGACAGCCCCAGCATTTT | CASGGTGRQPQHF
TRBJ2-1 | TRBD2 | NA | TRBV11-2 | 14 | TGTGCCAGCAGCCCGGGGACTAGCGTTAATGAGCAGTTCTTC | CASSPGTSVNEQFF
TRBJ2-7 | NA | NA | TRBV5-8 | 13 | TGTGCCAGCACCCCCGGGGGGCGGTACGAGCAGTACTTC | CASTPGGRYEQYF
TRBJ1-5 | NA | NA | TRBV7-9 | 15 | TGTGCCAGCAGCCCCACGGACGCGGGAGATCAGCCCCAGCATTTT | CASSPTDAGDQPQHF
TRBJ1-5 | NA | NA | TRBV9 | 15 | TGTGCCAGCAGCGTAGGCAGTGGTAGCAATCAGCCCCAGCATTTT | CASSVGSGSNQPQHF
TRBJ2-1 | TRBD1 | once | TRBV7-7 | 15 | TGTGCTAGCAGCCTGACAGGGAGCTCCTACAATGAGCAGTTCTTC | CASSLTGSSYNEQFF
TRBJ2-5 | TRBD2 | NA | TRBV7-9 | 15 | TGTGCCAGCAGCTTAATCCAGAAGCGGGGTGAGACCCAGTACTTC | CASSLIQKRGETQYF
TRBJ2-5 | TRBD2 | NA | TRBV5-6 | 15 | TGTGCCAGCAGCTCCGTCGGACTAGAACGGGGGACCCAGTACTTC | CASSSVGLERGTQYF
TRBJ2-1 | TRBD2 | NA | TRBV7-9 | 14 | TGTGCCAACACATTAGCGGGAGTAGACAATGAGCAGTTCTTC | CANTLAGVDNEQFF
TRBJ2-1 | TRBD2 | NA | TRBV6-5 | 15 | TGTGCCAGCAGCATGACTAGCAGGACGTACAATGAGCAGTTCTTC | CASSMTSRTYNEQFF
TRBJ2-1 | NA | NA | TRBV7-8 | 15 | TGTGCCAGCAGCCCCGAGGAGGCCGTCTACAATGAGCAGTTCTTC | CASSPEEAVYNEQFF
TRBJ2-3 | TRBD2 | NA | TRBV6-4 | 15 | TGTGCCAGCAGCGCCAGGGCGGGAGGGACAGATACGCAGTATTTT | CASSARAGGTDTQYF
TRBJ1-1 | TRBD1 | NA | TRBV7-3 | 14 | TGTGCCAGCAGCTCGGGGACAGGGAACACTGAAGCTTTCTTT | CASSSGTGNTEAFF
TRBJ1-2 | TRBD1 | NA | TRBV7-6 | 15 | TGTGCCAGCAGCCTGGCCGGGACAGGGGGCCATGGCTACACCTTC | CASSLAGTGGHGYTF
TRBJ2-2 | TRBD2 | NA | TRBV29-1 | 13 | TGCAGCGTTGAAAGCGGGGTCGGCGGGGAGCTGTTTTTT | CSVESGVGGELFF
TRBJ1-1 | NA | NA | TRBV4-1 | 15 | TGCGCCAGCAGCCCCCCATCCGGCCCAGGGAGGGGCGCTTTCTTT | CASSPPSGPGRGAFF
TRBJ2-7 | TRBD1 | many | TRBV4-1 | 16 | TGCGCCAGCAGCCAAGATTCAGGTACAGGGGCCTACGAGCAGTACTTC | CASSQDSGTGAYEQYF
TRBJ1-5 | NA | NA | TRBV6-5 | 14 | TGTGCCAGCAGTCCAGGACATCCCAATCAGCCCCAGCATTTT | CASSPGHPNQPQHF
TRBJ1-5 | TRBD1 | few | TRBV9 | 15 | TGTGCCAGCAGCGTAGGGAGGACAGGGCCCCAGCCCCAGCATTTT | CASSVGRTGPQPQHF
TRBJ1-2 | NA | few | TRBV11-2 | 14 | TGTGCCAGCAGCGCGACAGGCTACAACTATGGCTACACCTTC | CASSATGYNYGYTF
TRBJ1-2 | NA | once | TRBV5-1 | 16 | TGCGCCAGCAGCCAGAATCGAGGGCCCCGGGGAGGTGGCTACACCTTC | CASSQNRGPRGGGYTF
TRBJ1-2 | TRBD1 | NA | TRBV28 | 13 | TGTGCCAGCAGTCCGGGACAGGGGGCTAGCTACACCTTC | CASSPGQGASYTF
TRBJ1-1 | TRBD1 | NA | TRBV6-4 | 15 | TGTGCCAGCAGTGACTCCCGGGACAGGGTGACTGAAGCTTTCTTT | CASSDSRDRVTEAFF
TRBJ1-2 | NA | NA | TRBV29-1 | 14 | TGCAGCGCCGGCGGGGCAGGGAAGGACTATGGCTACACCTTC | CSAGGAGKDYGYTF
TRBJ2-2 | TRBD1 | NA | TRBV11-3 | 18 | TGTGCCAGCAGCTCGCAAGCCTGGGGACAGGAATTCACCGGGGAGCTGTTTTTT | CASSSQAWGQEFTGELFF
TRBJ1-3 | TRBD1 | NA | TRBV7-2 | 14 | TGTGCCAGCACCTCGGACAGGGGAGGAAACACCATATATTTT | CASTSDRGGNTIYF
TRBJ2-2 | TRBD2 | NA | TRBV27 | 13 | TGTGCCAGCGGGAGGGGCCATGACGGGGAGCTGTTTTTT | CASGRGHDGELFF
TRBJ1-2 | TRBD1 | NA | TRBV30 | 14 | TGTGCCTGGAGTGGTGGGGGGACAGGGGGCCGCTACACCTTC | CAWSGGGTGGRYTF
TRBJ2-2 | NA | NA | TRBV9 | 15 | TGTGCCAGCAGCGTGTTACGGGGAGACACCGGGGAGCTGTTTTTT | CASSVLRGDTGELFF
TRBJ2-3 | NA | NA | TRBV2 | 13 | TGTGCCAGTGCCCTACGATACACAGATACGCAGTATTTT | CASALRYTDTQYF
TRBJ2-2 | NA | NA | TRBV29-1 | 14 | TGCAGCGTTGAAAAACAGCTGAACACCGGGGAGCTGTTTTTT | CSVEKQLNTGELFF
TRBJ1-4 | TRBD1 | NA | TRBV2 | 14 | TGTGCCAGGACCGGGGACAGGAGTAATGAAAAACTGTTTTTT | CARTGDRSNEKLFF
TRBJ2-7 | NA | NA | TRBV27 | 15 | TGTGCCAGCAGTTTAAGCGGGACAAGTTCCTACGAGCAGTACTTC | CASSLSGTSSYEQYF
TRBJ2-1 | TRBD1 | NA | TRBV4-1 | 16 | TGCGCCAGCAGCCATGGATGGACAGGGTCCTACAATGAGCAGTTCTTC | CASSHGWTGSYNEQFF
TRBJ2-7 | TRBD2 | NA | TRBV6-1 | 13 | TGTGCCAGCAGTCGGCCCGGGGGGTACGAGCAGTACTTC | CASSRPGGYEQYF
TRBJ2-1 | NA | NA | TRBV7-7 | 16 | TGTGCCAGCAGCTTAGACTATGCTAGTTCCCACAATGAGCAGTTCTTC | CASSLDYASSHNEQFF
TRBJ1-1 | TRBD1 | NA | TRBV28 | 15 | TGTGCCAGCACCCAGGGGGCGAGCGTGAACACTGAAGCTTTCTTT | CASTQGASVNTEAFF
TRBJ1-6 | NA | NA | TRBV5-1 | 15 | TGCGCCAGCAGCTTGGAGGCAGGGGTTGAGTCACCCCTCCACTTT | CASSLEAGVESPLHF
TRBJ2-2 | TRBD2 | NA | TRBV28 | 17 | TGTGCCAGTCTCCTTACGGGGGGAAACGCGAACACCGGGGAGCTGTTTTTT | CASLLTGGNANTGELFF
TRBJ2-7 | NA | NA | TRBV7-2 | 14 | TGTGCCAGCAGCTTAGCCAGGGGTGCCTACGAGCAGTACTTC | CASSLARGAYEQYF
TRBJ2-2 | TRBD2 | NA | TRBV4-2 | 20 | TGTGCCAGCAGCCAAGATCCCACATATGCTAGCGGGGGTCGGACCGGGGAGCTGTTTTTT | CASSQDPTYASGGRTGELFF
TRBJ2-5 | NA | NA | TRBV7-9 | 12 | TGTGCCAGCAGCTTAGGTCCGGGGACCCAGTACTTC | CASSLGPGTQYF
TRBJ1-2 | TRBD1 | NA | TRBV5-6 | 15 | TGTGCCAGCAGCCGACCCGACAGGGCGCGGTATGGCTACACCTTC | CASSRPDRARYGYTF
TRBJ1-4 | NA | NA | TRBV7-8 | 14 | TGTGCCAGCAGCTTAGACAGGGCGGATGAAAAACTGTTTTTT | CASSLDRADEKLFF
TRBJ2-1 | NA | few | TRBV28 | 12 | TGTGCCAGCAGTCCAACCTACAATGAGCAGTTCTTC | CASSPTYNEQFF